In its sample, the clone carrying this TCR beta chain was seen a few times. Its target is unknown. TCRdb re-derived calls from the 5' RACE reads in MiXCR, one entry per CDR3 protein. This repertoire shows roughly 440,000 distinct CDR3 sequences, over 15% found once; its top ten account for about 0.94%. The data were obtained in a study of CD8 T cells in ankylosing spondylitis. Regarding the study as a whole: Blood of patients with ankylosing spondylitis appeared to be characterized by a TCR beta motif of 8 or 9 highly homologous variants.

V was cut by 1 base and J by 6 bases, with 7 bases left in between. CDR1 and CDR2 (germline): SGHRS, YFSETQ. The CDR3 is 12 residues long. This TCR came from a male donor with ankylosing spondylitis. The rearrangement uses TRBV5-1 and TRBJ1-2, with a tentative D call TRBD1 (5 bases). The material sequenced was blood, either unsorted or a sorted T cell fraction (not recorded which). The CDR3: CASSLKGDGYTF. The DNA for the CDR3 is TGCGCCAGCAGCTTGAAAGGGGATGGCTACACCTTC.